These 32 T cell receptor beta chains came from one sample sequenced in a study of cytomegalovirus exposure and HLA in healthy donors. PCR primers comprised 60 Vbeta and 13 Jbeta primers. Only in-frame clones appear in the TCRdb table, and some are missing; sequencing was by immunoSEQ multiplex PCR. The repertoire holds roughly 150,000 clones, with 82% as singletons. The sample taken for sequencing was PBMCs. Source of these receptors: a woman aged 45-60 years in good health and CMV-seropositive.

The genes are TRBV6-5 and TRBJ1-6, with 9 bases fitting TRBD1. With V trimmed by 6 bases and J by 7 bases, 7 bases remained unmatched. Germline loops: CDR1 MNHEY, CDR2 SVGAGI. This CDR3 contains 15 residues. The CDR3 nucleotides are TGTGCCAGCAGGCCCCGGGACAGGGAGAATTCACCCCTCCACTTT. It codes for CASRPRDRENSPLHF.

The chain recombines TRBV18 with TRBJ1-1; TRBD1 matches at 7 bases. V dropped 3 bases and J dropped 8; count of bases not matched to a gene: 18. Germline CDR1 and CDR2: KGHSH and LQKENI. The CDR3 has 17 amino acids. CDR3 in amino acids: CASSPFLTGSERGEAFF. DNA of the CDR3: TGTGCCAGCTCACCCTTCCTGACAGGGTCGGAACGGGGGGAAGCTTTCTTT.

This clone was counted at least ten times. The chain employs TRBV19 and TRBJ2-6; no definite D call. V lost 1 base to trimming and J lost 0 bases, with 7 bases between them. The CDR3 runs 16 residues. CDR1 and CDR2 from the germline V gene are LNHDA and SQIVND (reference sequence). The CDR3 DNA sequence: TGTGCCAGTAGTATAGCTCAGTCCTCTGGGGCCAACGTCCTGACTTTC. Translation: CASSIAQSSGANVLTF. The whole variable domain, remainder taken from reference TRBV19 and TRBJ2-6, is DGGITQSPKYLFRKEGQNVTLSCEQNLNHDAMYWYRQDPGQGLRLIYYSQIVNDFQKGDIAEGYSVSREKKESFPLTVTSAQKNPTAFYLCASSIAQSSGANVLTFGAGSRLTVL.

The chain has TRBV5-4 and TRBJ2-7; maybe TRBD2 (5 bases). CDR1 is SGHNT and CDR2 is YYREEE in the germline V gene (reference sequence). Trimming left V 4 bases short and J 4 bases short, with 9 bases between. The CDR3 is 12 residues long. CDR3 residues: CASSVRGYEQYF. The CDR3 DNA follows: TGTGCCAGCAGCGTCCGGGGTTACGAGCAGTACTTC.

The CDR3 loop reads CASSKTGGTEAFF. In nucleotides, the CDR3 is TGTGCCAGCAGCAAAACAGGGGGCACTGAAGCTTTCTTT. V and J are TRBV9 and TRBJ1-1; 8 bases are a match to TRBD1. CDR3 length equals 13 residues. Germline V gene lookup returns CDR1 SGDLS and CDR2 YYNGEE. V shed 4 bases, J shed 4 bases, and the junction held 3 bases outside the gene matches. The full variable domain, its missing parts supplied by reference TRBV9 and TRBJ1-1, is DSGVTQTPKHLITATGQRVTLRCSPRSGDLSVYWYQQSLDQGLQFLIQYYNGEERAKGNILERFSAQQFPDLHSELNLSSLELGDSALYFCASSKTGGTEAFFGQGTRLTVV.

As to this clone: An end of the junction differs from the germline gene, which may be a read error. CDR3 loop: CSSSLFSDRPRGELFF. The CDR3 DNA follows: TGTTCCAGCAGCTTATTTTCGGACAGGCCTAGGGGGGAGCTGTTTTTT. The rearrangement links TRBV7-9 to TRBJ2-2; 7 nucleotides align to TRBD1. CDR3 length equals 16 residues. Germline assignment: CDR1 SEHNR and CDR2 FQNEAQ (reference sequence).

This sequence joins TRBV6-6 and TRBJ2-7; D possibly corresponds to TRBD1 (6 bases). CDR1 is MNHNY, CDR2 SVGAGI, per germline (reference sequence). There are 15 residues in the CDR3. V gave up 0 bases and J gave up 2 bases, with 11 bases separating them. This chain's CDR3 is CASSYSMGQTYEQYF. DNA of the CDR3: TGTGCCAGCAGTTACTCGATGGGACAAACCTACGAGCAGTACTTC.

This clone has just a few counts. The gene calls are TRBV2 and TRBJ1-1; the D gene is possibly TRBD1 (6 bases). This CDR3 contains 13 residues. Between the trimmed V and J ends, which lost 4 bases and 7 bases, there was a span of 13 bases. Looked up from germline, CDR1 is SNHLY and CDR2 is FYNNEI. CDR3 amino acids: CASSGGGGGEAFF. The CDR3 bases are TGTGCCAGCAGTGGGGGGGGAGGGGGTGAAGCTTTCTTT. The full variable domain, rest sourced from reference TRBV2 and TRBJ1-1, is EPEVTQTPSHQVTQMGQEVILRCVPISNHLYFYWYRQILGQKVEFLVSFYNNEISEKSEIFDDQFSVERPDGSNFTLKIRSTKLEDSAMYFCASSGGGGGEAFFGQGTRLTVV.

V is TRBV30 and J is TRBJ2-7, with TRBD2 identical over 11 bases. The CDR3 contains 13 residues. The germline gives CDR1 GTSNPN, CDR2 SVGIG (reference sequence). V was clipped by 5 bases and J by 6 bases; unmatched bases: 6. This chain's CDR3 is CAWGGLAASEQYF. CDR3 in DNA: TGTGCCTGGGGGGGACTAGCGGCGTCCGAGCAGTACTTC.

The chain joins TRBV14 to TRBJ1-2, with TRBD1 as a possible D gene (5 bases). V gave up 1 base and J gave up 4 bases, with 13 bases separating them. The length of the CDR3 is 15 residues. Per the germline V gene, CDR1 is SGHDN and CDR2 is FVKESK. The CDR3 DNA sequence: TGTGCCAGCAGCCAAGCCGACGGGGACTTCTATGGCTACACCTTC. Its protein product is CASSQADGDFYGYTF.

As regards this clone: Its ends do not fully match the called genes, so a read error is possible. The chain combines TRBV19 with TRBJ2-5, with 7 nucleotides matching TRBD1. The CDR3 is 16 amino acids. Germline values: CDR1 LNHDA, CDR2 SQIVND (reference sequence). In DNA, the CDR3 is TGTGCCGGTAGTCGAAGCCCCGGGACAGTTTTATCCCCCCAGTACTTC. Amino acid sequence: CAGSRSPGTVLSPQYF.

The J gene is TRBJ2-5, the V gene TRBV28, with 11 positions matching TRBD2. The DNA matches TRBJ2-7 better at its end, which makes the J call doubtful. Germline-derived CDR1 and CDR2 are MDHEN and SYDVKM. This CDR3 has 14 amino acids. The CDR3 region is CASTLAGGAYEQYF. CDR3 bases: TGTGCCAGCACTCTAGCGGGGGGTGCCTACGAGCAGTACTTC.

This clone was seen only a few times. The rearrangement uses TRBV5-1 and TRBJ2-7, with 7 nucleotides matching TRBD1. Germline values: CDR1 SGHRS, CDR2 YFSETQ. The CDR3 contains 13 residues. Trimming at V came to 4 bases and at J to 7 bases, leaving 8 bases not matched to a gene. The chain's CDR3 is CASSPTGVREQYF. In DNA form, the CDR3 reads TGCGCCAGCAGCCCAACAGGGGTGAGAGAGCAGTACTTC.

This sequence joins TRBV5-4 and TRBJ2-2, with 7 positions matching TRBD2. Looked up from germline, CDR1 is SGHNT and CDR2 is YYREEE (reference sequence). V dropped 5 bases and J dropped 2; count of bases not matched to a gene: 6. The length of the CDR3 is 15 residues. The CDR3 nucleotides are TGTGCCAGCAGTCCTAGCGGACTTAACACCGGGGAGCTGTTTTTT. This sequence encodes CASSPSGLNTGELFF. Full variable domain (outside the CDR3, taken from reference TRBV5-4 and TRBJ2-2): ETGVTQSPTHLIKTRGQQVTLRCSSQSGHNTVSWYQQALGQGPQFIFQYYREEENGRGNFPPRFSGLQFPNYSSELNVNALELDDSALYLCASSPSGLNTGELFFGEGSRLTVL.

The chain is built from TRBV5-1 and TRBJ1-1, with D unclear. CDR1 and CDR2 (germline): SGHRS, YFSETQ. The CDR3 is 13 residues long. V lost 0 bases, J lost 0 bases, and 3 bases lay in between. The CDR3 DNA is TGCGCCAGCAGCTTGGCTTTGAACACTGAAGCTTTCTTT. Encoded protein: CASSLALNTEAFF.

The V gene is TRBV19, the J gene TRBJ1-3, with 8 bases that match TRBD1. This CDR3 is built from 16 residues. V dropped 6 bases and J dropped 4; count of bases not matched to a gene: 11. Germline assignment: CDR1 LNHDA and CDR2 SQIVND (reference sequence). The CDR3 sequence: CASRSRGQGTGNTIYF. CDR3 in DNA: TGTGCCAGTAGGTCCCGCGGACAGGGAACAGGAAACACCATATATTTT.

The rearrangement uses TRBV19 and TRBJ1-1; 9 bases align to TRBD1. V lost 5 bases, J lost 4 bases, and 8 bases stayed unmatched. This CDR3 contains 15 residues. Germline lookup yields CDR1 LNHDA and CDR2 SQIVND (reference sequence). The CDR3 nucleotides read TGTGCCAGTAGTGGATACAGGGGGCCGGGCACTGAAGCTTTCTTT. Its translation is CASSGYRGPGTEAFF. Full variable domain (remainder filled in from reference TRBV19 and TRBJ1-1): DGGITQSPKYLFRKEGQNVTLSCEQNLNHDAMYWYRQDPGQGLRLIYYSQIVNDFQKGDIAEGYSVSREKKESFPLTVTSAQKNPTAFYLCASSGYRGPGTEAFFGQGTRLTVV.

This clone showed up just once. The CDR3 DNA reads as TGCAGCGTGACAGGGCCTGGAAACACCATATATTTT. It yields the protein CSVTGPGNTIYF. The rearrangement links TRBV29-1 to TRBJ1-3; 7 nucleotides agree with TRBD1. This CDR3 is 12 amino acids long. The junction had 1 base not matched to a gene; V was cut back by 6 bases and J by 2 bases. From germline, CDR1 is SQVTM and CDR2 ANQGSEA.

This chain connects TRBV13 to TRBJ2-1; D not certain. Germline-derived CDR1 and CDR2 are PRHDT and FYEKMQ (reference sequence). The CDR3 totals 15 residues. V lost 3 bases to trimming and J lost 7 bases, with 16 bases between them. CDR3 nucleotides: TGTGCCAGCAGCTTTCTCCAATACCTACCAAATGAGCAGTTCTTC. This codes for CASSFLQYLPNEQFF.

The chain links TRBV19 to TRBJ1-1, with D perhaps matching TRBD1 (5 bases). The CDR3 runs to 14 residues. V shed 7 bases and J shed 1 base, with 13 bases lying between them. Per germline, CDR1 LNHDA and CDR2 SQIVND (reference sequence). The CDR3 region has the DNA TGTGCCAGTAAGGGGCGCAGGGAGAACACTGAAGCTTTCTTT. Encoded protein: CASKGRRENTEAFF.

Written as DNA, the CDR3 is TGTGCCAGCAGCTTAGATAGGAGCTCTGGAAACACCATATATTTT. It translates to CASSLDRSSGNTIYF. The chain has TRBV7-9 and TRBJ1-3; D not resolved. The CDR3 runs 15 residues. Trimming shortened V by 1 base and J by 0 bases, and 7 bases separated the two germline ends. CDR1 is SEHNR, CDR2 FQNEAQ, per germline (reference sequence).

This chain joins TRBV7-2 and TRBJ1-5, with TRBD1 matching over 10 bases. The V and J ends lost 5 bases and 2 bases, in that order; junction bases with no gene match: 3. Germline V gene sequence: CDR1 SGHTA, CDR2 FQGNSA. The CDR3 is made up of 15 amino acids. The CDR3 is CASSPGTGGNQPQHF. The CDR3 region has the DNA TGTGCCAGCAGCCCTGGGACAGGGGGCAATCAGCCCCAGCATTTT.

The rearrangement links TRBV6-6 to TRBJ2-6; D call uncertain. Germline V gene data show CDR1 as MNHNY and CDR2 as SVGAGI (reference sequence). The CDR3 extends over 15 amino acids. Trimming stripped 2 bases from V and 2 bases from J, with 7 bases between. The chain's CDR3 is CASSYRTTGANVLTF. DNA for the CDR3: TGTGCCAGCAGTTACCGAACAACTGGGGCCAACGTCCTGACTTTC.

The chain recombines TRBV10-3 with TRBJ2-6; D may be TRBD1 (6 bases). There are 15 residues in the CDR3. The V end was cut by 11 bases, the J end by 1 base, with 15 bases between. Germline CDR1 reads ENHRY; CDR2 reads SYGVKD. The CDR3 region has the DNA TGTGCCTCGACGGACAGTAGATCTGGGGCCAACGTCCTGACTTTC. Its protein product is CASTDSRSGANVLTF.

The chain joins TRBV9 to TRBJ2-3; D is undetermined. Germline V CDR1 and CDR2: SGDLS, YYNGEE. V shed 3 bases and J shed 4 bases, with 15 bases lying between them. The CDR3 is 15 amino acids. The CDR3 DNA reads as TGTGCCAGCAGCGCCGGAACGTTGGGCGCAGATACGCAGTATTTT. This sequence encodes CASSAGTLGADTQYF.

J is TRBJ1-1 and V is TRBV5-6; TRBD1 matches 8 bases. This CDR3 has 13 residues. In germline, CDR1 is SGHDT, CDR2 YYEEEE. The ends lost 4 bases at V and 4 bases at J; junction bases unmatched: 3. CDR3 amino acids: CASSTGQGTEAFF. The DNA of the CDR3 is TGTGCCAGCAGCACTGGACAGGGCACTGAAGCTTTCTTT. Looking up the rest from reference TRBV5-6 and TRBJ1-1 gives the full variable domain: DAGVTQSPTHLIKTRGQQVTLRCSPKSGHDTVSWYQQALGQGPQFIFQYYEEEERQRGNFPDRFSGHQFPNYSSELNVNALLLGDSALYLCASSTGQGTEAFFGQGTRLTVV.

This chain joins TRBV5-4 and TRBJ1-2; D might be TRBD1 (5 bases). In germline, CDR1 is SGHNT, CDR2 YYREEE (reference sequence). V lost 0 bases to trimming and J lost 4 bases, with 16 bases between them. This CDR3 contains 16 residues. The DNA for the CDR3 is TGTGCCAGCAGCTTGGACGCGACAGCCGTAAGCTATGGCTACACCTTC. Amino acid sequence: CASSLDATAVSYGYTF.

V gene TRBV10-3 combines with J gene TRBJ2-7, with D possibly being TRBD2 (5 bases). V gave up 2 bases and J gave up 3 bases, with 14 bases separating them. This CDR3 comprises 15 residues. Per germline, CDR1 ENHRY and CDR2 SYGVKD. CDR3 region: CAISEPLMGDYEQYF. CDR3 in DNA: TGTGCCATCAGTGAGCCCCTCATGGGAGACTACGAGCAGTACTTC.

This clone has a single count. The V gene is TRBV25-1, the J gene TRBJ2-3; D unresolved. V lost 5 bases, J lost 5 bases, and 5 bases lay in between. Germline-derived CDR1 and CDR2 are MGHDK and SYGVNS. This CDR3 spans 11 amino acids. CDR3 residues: CASSPEDTQYF. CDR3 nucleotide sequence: TGTGCCAGCAGTCCAGAAGATACGCAGTATTTT.

The CDR3 sequence is CASSWTGRGDEKLFF. DNA of the CDR3: TGTGCCAGCAGCTGGACAGGGAGGGGCGATGAAAAACTGTTTTTT. V usage is TRBV11-2 and J usage is TRBJ1-4; 8 bases fit TRBD1. CDR1 SGHAT and CDR2 FQNNGV come from the germline V gene. There are 15 residues in the CDR3. Trimming removed 4 bases from V and 6 bases from J; junction bases left unmatched: 7.

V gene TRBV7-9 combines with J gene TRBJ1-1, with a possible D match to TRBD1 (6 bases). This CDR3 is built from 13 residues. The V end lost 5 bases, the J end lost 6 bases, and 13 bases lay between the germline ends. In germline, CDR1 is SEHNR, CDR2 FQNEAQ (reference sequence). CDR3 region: CASSIRDISEAFF. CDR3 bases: TGTGCCAGCAGCATTAGGGACATCTCTGAAGCTTTCTTT.

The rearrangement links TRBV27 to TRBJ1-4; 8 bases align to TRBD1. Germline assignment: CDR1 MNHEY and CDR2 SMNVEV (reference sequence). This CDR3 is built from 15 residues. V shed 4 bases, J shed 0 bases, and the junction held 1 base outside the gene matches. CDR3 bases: TGTGCCAGCAGTTACAGGGGGGCAACTAATGAAAAACTGTTTTTT. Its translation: CASSYRGATNEKLFF.